Presented here are 5 T cell receptor beta chains from one specimen sequenced in a study of shared T cell receptors in the human thymus. Method: immunoSEQ multiplex PCR; TCRdb's copy keeps in-frame clones and lacks some. The table has hundreds of thousands of clones, 88% seen once. These data were likewise used in another study, on human thymus T cells.

The sequencing sample was made of thymocytes. The origin of the receptors is a boy younger than two with a congenital heart defect.

This chain connects TRBV30 to TRBJ2-1; TRBD2 matches 8 bases. The CDR3 runs to 20 residues. Trimming at V came to 3 bases and at J to 7 bases, leaving 26 bases not matched to a gene. CDR1 GTSNPN and CDR2 SVGIG come from the germline V gene (reference sequence). The CDR3 DNA sequence: TGTGCCTGGAGGCGGGACAAGTCAAGCGGGAGTGAAGGAGCGGTGAATGAGCAGTTCTTC. It translates to CAWRRDKSSGSEGAVNEQFF.

This chain links TRBV28 with TRBJ1-3, with a tentative D call TRBD1 (5 bases). From germline, CDR1 is MDHEN and CDR2 SYDVKM. This CDR3 region has 16 residues. V was pared by 6 bases and J by 0 bases, with 15 bases between. CDR3 sequence: CASSVPRQSSGNTIYF. CDR3 bases: TGTGCCAGCAGCGTCCCTCGACAGAGCTCTGGAAACACCATATATTTT.

In this sample, this clone turned up a few times. The chain combines TRBV7-2 with TRBJ2-3; the match to TRBD2 covers 7 bases. J lost 3 bases, V lost 7 bases, and 10 bases had no gene match. Germline CDR1 and CDR2: SGHTA and FQGNSA. The CDR3 has 15 residues. Written as DNA, the CDR3 is TGTGCCAGCACCCCTCTACCGGGAGGTACAGATACGCAGTATTTT. This encodes CASTPLPGGTDTQYF. The variable domain in full, completed from reference TRBV7-2 and TRBJ2-3, reads GAGVSQSPSNKVTEKGKDVELRCDPISGHTALYWYRQSLGQGLEFLIYFQGNSAPDKSGLPSDRFSAERTGGSVSTLTIQRTQQEDSAVYLCASTPLPGGTDTQYFGPGTRLTVL.

The chain employs TRBV19 and TRBJ1-4; TRBD1 matches at 10 bases. With V trimmed by 2 bases and J by 2 bases, 5 bases remained unmatched. The CDR3 has 17 amino acids. From germline, CDR1 is LNHDA and CDR2 SQIVND (reference sequence). The CDR3 DNA reads TGTGCCAGTAGTATACTATGGACAGGGGGGACTAATGAAAAACTGTTTTTT. Its protein product is CASSILWTGGTNEKLFF.

The chain recombines TRBV28 with TRBJ1-4; D remains unclear. Germline V gene lookup returns CDR1 MDHEN and CDR2 SYDVKM. Deletions cut 4 bases from V and 7 bases from J, with 13 bases between. The CDR3 has 14 amino acids. CDR3 region: CASSSGREVEKLFF. DNA of the CDR3: TGTGCCAGCAGTTCCGGGAGGGAGGTTGAAAAACTGTTTTTT.